The 24 T cell receptor beta chains below come from one sample, sequenced in a study of identical twins. TCRdb recomputed calls from the 5' RACE reads with MiXCR, one row per CDR3 protein. Here the sample spans 1.5 million to 2 million distinct CDR3 sequences, roughly a third being singletons. Sequencing was carried out using cord blood. All receptors come from a newborn girl in good health.

This chain uses TRBV4-2 with TRBJ1-2, with D perhaps matching TRBD1 (6 bases). V was shortened by 1 base and J by 3 bases, with 9 bases between the two germline ends. In germline, CDR1 is LGHNA, CDR2 YNFKEQ. This CDR3 comprises 14 residues. CDR3 DNA sequence: TGTGCCAGCAGCCAAGTAGCAGGGGACTATGGCTACACCTTC. It encodes CASSQVAGDYGYTF.

This clonotype was seen only a few times. The chain has TRBV5-6 and TRBJ2-3, with 9 positions matching TRBD1. CDR1 is SGHDT, CDR2 YYEEEE, per germline. The CDR3 extends over 15 amino acids. Trimming removed 2 bases from V and 4 bases from J; junction bases left unmatched: 5. CDR3 sequence (DNA): TGTGCCAGCAGCTTCGTGGGGACAGGGTCAGATACGCAGTATTTT. As protein: CASSFVGTGSDTQYF.

This clonotype was seen ten or more times. The genes are TRBV5-1 and TRBJ2-7; no definite D call. V lost 0 bases and J lost 0, with 7 bases in between. The CDR3 is made up of 14 amino acids. Germline V CDR1 and CDR2: SGHRS, YFSETQ. This CDR3 is CASSLAGSSYEQYF. DNA for the CDR3: TGCGCCAGCAGCTTGGCCGGCAGCTCCTACGAGCAGTACTTC.

The table lists this clonotype with many counts. The rearrangement uses TRBV2 and TRBJ2-3; D is perhaps TRBD2 (5 bases). V was shortened by 2 bases and J by 9 bases, with 9 bases between the two germline ends. Germline CDR1 reads SNHLY; CDR2 reads FYNNEI. The CDR3 has 12 residues. This CDR3 is CASSELAGTQYF. The CDR3 bases are TGTGCCAGCAGTGAACTAGCTGGGACGCAGTATTTT.

A few counts support this clonotype. This rearrangement joins TRBV6-2 or TRBV6-3 to TRBJ1-5; D not certain. The CDR3 has 13 residues. Germline V gene sequence: CDR1 MNHEY, CDR2 SVGEGT. Trimming pared 2 bases from V and 5 bases from J, leaving 7 bases between. The CDR3 nucleotides read TGTGCCAGCAGTTACGAGCTAGATCAGCCCCAGCATTTT. This translates into CASSYELDQPQHF.

This clonotype was counted ten times or more. V usage is TRBV4-1 and J usage is TRBJ2-3; no reliable D call. The CDR3 runs to 13 residues. V was clipped by 4 bases and J by 0 bases, with 5 bases between them. In germline, CDR1 is MGHRA, CDR2 YSYEKL. The CDR3 DNA sequence: TGCGCCAGCAGCCCGAAGAGCACAGATACGCAGTATTTT. Protein: CASSPKSTDTQYF.

The chain employs TRBV10-3 and TRBJ2-5; 13 bases align to TRBD2. The germline CDR1 and CDR2 sequences are ENHRY and SYGVKD. The CDR3 is made up of 15 amino acids. V was pared by 5 bases and J by 11 bases, with 11 bases of the junction left unmatched. CDR3 bases: TGTGCCATCAGTTCCGGGACTAGCGGGATAGATGAGCAGTACTTC. Amino acids: CAISSGTSGIDEQYF.

The chain links TRBV5-5 to TRBJ1-2; a possible D gene is TRBD1 (6 bases). The CDR3 is made up of 15 amino acids. V shed 4 bases and J shed 1 base, with 14 bases lying between them. The germline CDR1 and CDR2 sequences are SGHKS and YYEKEE (reference sequence). The CDR3 loop is CASSRQERFNYGYTF. The CDR3 DNA is TGTGCCAGCAGCCGACAGGAAAGGTTTAACTATGGCTACACCTTC. Based on the CDR3 plus reference TRBV5-5 and TRBJ1-2, the full variable domain is DAGVTQSPTHLIKTRGQQVTLRCSPISGHKSVSWYQQVLGQGPQFIFQYYEKEERGRGNFPDRFSARQFPNYSSELNVNALLLGDSALYLCASSRQERFNYGYTFGSGTRLTVV.

The V and J genes are TRBV7-2 and TRBJ2-6, with D hard to call. V lost 6 bases to trimming and J lost 1 base, with 13 bases between them. Germline CDR1 reads SGHTA; CDR2 reads FQGNSA. CDR3 length equals 16 residues. CDR3 bases: TGTGCCAGCAGTCGACGTATGGGTTCTGGGGCCAACGTCCTGACTTTC. Amino acids: CASSRRMGSGANVLTF. Based on the CDR3 plus reference TRBV7-2 and TRBJ2-6, the full variable domain is GAGVSQSPSNKVTEKGKDVELRCDPISGHTALYWYRQSLGQGLEFLIYFQGNSAPDKSGLPSDRFSAERTGGSVSTLTIQRTQQEDSAVYLCASSRRMGSGANVLTFGAGSRLTVL.

This clonotype occurred a few times. The chain recombines TRBV10-3 with TRBJ1-1; D possibly corresponds to TRBD1 (6 bases). Between the trimmed V and J ends, which lost 4 bases and 4 bases, there was a span of 16 bases. This CDR3 has 15 amino acids. Germline CDR1 reads ENHRY; CDR2 reads SYGVKD. The CDR3 nucleotides read TGTGCCATCAGTGGGTCGGGGGCCTCGGGCACTGAAGCTTTCTTT. Protein sequence: CAISGSGASGTEAFF.

This clonotype was counted at least ten times. The chain has TRBV29-1 and TRBJ1-2; D remains unclear. Germline CDR1 is SQVTM and CDR2 is ANQGSEA. V lost 6 bases and J lost 4, with 18 bases in between. The CDR3 has 14 residues. The CDR3 region has the DNA TGCAGCGTCGCCCAAAGGGAGTCAGGCTATGGCTACACCTTC. Its protein product is CSVAQRESGYGYTF.

This clonotype came up a few times. This chain connects TRBV3-1 to TRBJ2-7; 8 bases agree with TRBD2. CDR1 and CDR2 (germline): LGHDT, YNNKEL (reference sequence). The junction had 15 bases not matched to a gene; V was cut back by 5 bases and J by 0 bases. This CDR3 has 18 residues. The CDR3: CASSKSLAGLGPSYEQYF. The CDR3 coding sequence is TGTGCCAGCAGCAAGTCGCTAGCGGGCCTTGGACCCTCCTACGAGCAGTACTTC.

This chain connects TRBV12-5 to TRBJ1-6, with 9 bases lining up with TRBD1. After removal of 6 bases from V and 5 bases from J, the junction contained 17 bases not matched to a gene. The CDR3 spans 19 residues. The germline gives CDR1 LGHNT, CDR2 FRNRAP. CDR3 residues: CASGLRSPGQGSDNSPLHF. CDR3 bases: TGTGCTAGTGGATTGAGGTCTCCGGGACAGGGATCGGATAATTCACCCCTCCACTTT.

This clonotype was recorded at least ten times. This sequence joins TRBV12-3 or TRBV12-4 and TRBJ2-7, with 10 bases identical to TRBD1. The CDR3 runs 15 residues. J was trimmed by 2 bases and V by 4 bases; bases with no gene match: 5. CDR3 bases: TGTGCCAGCAGTTCGAGAGGGACAGGGGCCTACGAGCAGTACTTC. As protein: CASSSRGTGAYEQYF.

As to this clonotype: A much larger clone is a single base away; this may be a read error. The gene calls are TRBV29-1 and TRBJ2-7, with 8 nucleotides matching TRBD2. Germline trimming cut 3 bases from V and 7 bases from J; bases unmatched to any gene: 11. Looked up from germline, CDR1 is SQVTM and CDR2 is ANQGSEA. CDR3 length: 14 residues. CDR3 in amino acids: CSVEGTRRGNEQYF. In DNA, the CDR3 is TGCAGCGTTGAGGGGACTAGACGTGGGAATGAGCAGTACTTC.

The genes are TRBV28 and TRBJ2-3; TRBD2 matches 10 bases. The ends lost 5 bases at V and 10 bases at J; junction bases unmatched: 15. CDR1 and CDR2 from the germline V gene are MDHEN and SYDVKM. This CDR3 is built from 16 residues. The CDR3 reads CASSPLTSGPAGAQYF. As DNA, the CDR3 is TGTGCCAGCAGTCCCTTGACTAGCGGGCCGGCTGGTGCGCAGTATTTT.

For this clonotype: This may stem from a read error, because a much larger clone lies one nucleotide away. V usage is TRBV12-3 or TRBV12-4 and J usage is TRBJ2-1, with D perhaps matching TRBD1 (6 bases). CDR3 length: 15 residues. The DNA of the CDR3 is TGTGCCAGCAGTTTAGGGACAGTTTCCTACAATGAGCAGGTCTTC. It specifies CASSLGTVSYNEQVF.

This chain links TRBV5-1 with TRBJ2-1, with 8 nucleotides matching TRBD2. Unmatched junction bases numbered 5, after V lost 4 bases and J lost 5 bases. Looked up from germline, CDR1 is SGHRS and CDR2 is YFSETQ. The CDR3 is 14 residues long. CDR3 amino acids: CASSRLASHNEQFF. Written as DNA, the CDR3 is TGCGCCAGCAGCCGACTAGCGTCCCACAATGAGCAGTTCTTC.

Details on this clonotype: Just one base apart from a much larger clone, this may be a read error. The chain recombines TRBV10-3 with TRBJ2-3, with 10 bases matching TRBD1. Germline V lookup: CDR1 ENHRY, CDR2 SYGVKD. There are 13 residues in the CDR3. CDR3 bases: TGTGCCACCTGGACAGGGGGTTCAGATACGCGGTATTTT. Its translation: CATWTGGSDTRYF.

The sample holds a few counts of this clonotype. This chain connects TRBV28 to TRBJ2-7; TRBD2 aligns across 12 bases. Trimming took 0 bases from V and 5 from J; bases not matched to a gene: 2. The CDR3 extends over 15 amino acids. Germline V CDR1 and CDR2: MDHEN, SYDVKM. The CDR3 bases are TGTGCCAGCAGTTTATGGACTAGCGGGAGAAACGAGCAGTACTTC. Its translation: CASSLWTSGRNEQYF.

The table lists this clonotype with a few counts. V is TRBV7-2 and J is TRBJ1-1; D is unresolved. The germline V and J ends were trimmed by 1 base and 5 bases, with 5 bases remaining between them. The CDR3 contains 12 residues. Germline V gene data show CDR1 as SGHTA and CDR2 as FQGNSA. The CDR3 protein is CASSLVFTEAFF. CDR3 DNA sequence: TGTGCCAGCAGCTTAGTTTTTACTGAAGCTTTCTTT. The full variable domain, completed using reference TRBV7-2 and TRBJ1-1, is GAGVSQSPSNKVTEKGKDVELRCDPISGHTALYWYRQSLGQGLEFLIYFQGNSAPDKSGLPSDRFSAERTGGSVSTLTIQRTQQEDSAVYLCASSLVFTEAFFGQGTRLTVV.

The genes are TRBV9 and TRBJ2-3, with TRBD2 matching 10 bases. The CDR3 has 18 amino acids. Looked up from germline, CDR1 is SGDLS and CDR2 is YYNGEE. J lost 4 bases, V lost 0 bases, and 11 bases had no gene match. The CDR3 spells CASSVDRPASGGADTQYF. The CDR3 DNA follows: TGTGCCAGCAGCGTAGACAGGCCTGCTAGCGGGGGCGCAGATACGCAGTATTTT.

This clonotype was counted a few times. This rearrangement joins TRBV6-1 to TRBJ2-3; 12 nucleotides align to TRBD2. V was clipped by 10 bases and J by 2 bases; unmatched bases: 10. The germline V gene has CDR1 MNHNS and CDR2 SASEGT. CDR3 size: 16 residues. CDR3 loop: CATRTSGVLTTDTQYF. CDR3 coding DNA: TGTGCCACCCGGACTAGCGGGGTGCTAACCACAGATACGCAGTATTTT.

This clonotype was counted only a few times. This chain connects TRBV20-1 to TRBJ2-7; no definite D call. The CDR3 extends over 12 amino acids. Per germline, CDR1 DFQATT and CDR2 SNEGSKA (reference sequence). The V gene lost 2 bases and the J gene lost 1 base, with 6 bases spanning the gap. The CDR3 reads CSARSQSYEQYF. CDR3 DNA sequence: TGCAGTGCTAGAAGTCAGTCCTACGAGCAGTACTTC.